These T cell receptor beta chains were read from a single sample in a study of CD8+CD57+ T cells in acquired aplastic anemia. TCRdb analysed the reads with MiXCR anew, one entry per CDR3 protein. Of 50,000 to 65,000 distinct CDR3 sequences listed, 45% to 70% are singletons. The source material was sorted CD4+, CD8+, or CD8+CD57+ T cells (not recorded which) from PBMCs. These receptors came from a human donor in good health, serving as a control. The CDR3 runs from the conserved cysteine through the conserved F or W. A D gene is named only where the DNA matches it firmly. Some rows have no size entry. The others give once, few or many, or a class for an expanded clone.

d_call,j_call,v_call,clone_size,cdr3_aa,cdr3_nt
NA,TRBJ1-5,TRBV7-9,many,CASSLNSGNQPQHF,TGTGCCAGCAGCTTAAATTCAGGCAATCAGCCCCAGCATTTT
NA,TRBJ1-5,TRBV19,NA,CASNNQPQHF,TGTGCCAGCAATAATCAGCCCCAGCATTTT
NA,TRBJ2-2,TRBV7-9,once,CASSPLFGELFF,TGTGCCAGCAGCCCCCTTTTCGGGGAGCTGTTTTTT
NA,TRBJ1-1,TRBV19,many,CASSIVGATGTEAFF,TGTGCCAGTAGTATAGTCGGGGCGACGGGGACTGAAGCTTTCTTT
NA,TRBJ2-1,TRBV14,many,CASSPFLVGRKEGNEQFF,TGTGCCAGCAGCCCATTCTTGGTAGGGCGGAAGGAAGGCAATGAGCAGTTCTTC
NA,TRBJ2-3,TRBV5-1,many,CASSLRGTQYF,TGCGCCAGCAGCTTGCGAGGGACGCAGTATTTT
NA,TRBJ2-5,TRBV7-8,NA,CASRGGGRETQYF,TGTGCCAGCAGGGGGGGGGGCCGTGAGACCCAGTACTTC
TRBD1,TRBJ2-7,TRBV24-1,NA,CATSDGGQGSDEQYF,TGTGCCACCAGTGATGGCGGACAGGGGTCGGACGAACAGTACTTC
TRBD1,TRBJ1-1,TRBV2,NA,CASTGQGADTEAFF,TGTGCCAGCACCGGACAGGGGGCGGACACTGAAGCTTTCTTT
TRBD1,TRBJ2-3,TRBV11-2,many,CASSSPGQGPDTQYF,TGTGCCAGCAGCTCCCCGGGACAGGGGCCAGATACGCAGTATTTT
TRBD2,TRBJ2-7,TRBV6-1,many,CASSGGLAGGPREQYF,TGTGCCAGCAGTGGGGGATTAGCGGGAGGGCCGAGGGAGCAGTACTTC